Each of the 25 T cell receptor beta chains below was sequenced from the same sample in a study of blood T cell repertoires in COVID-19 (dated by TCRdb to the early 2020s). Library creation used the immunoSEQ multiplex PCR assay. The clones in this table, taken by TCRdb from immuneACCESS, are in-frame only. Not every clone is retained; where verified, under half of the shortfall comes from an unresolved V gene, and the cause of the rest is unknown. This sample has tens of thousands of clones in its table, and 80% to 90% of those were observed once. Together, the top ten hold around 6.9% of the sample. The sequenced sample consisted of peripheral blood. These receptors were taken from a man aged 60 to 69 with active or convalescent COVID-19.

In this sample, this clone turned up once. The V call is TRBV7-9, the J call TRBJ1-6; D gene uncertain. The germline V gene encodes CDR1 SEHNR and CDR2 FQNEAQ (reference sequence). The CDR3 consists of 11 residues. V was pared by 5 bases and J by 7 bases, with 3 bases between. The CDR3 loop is CASSLNSPLHF. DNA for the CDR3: TGTGCCAGCAGCCTCAATTCACCCCTCCACTTT.

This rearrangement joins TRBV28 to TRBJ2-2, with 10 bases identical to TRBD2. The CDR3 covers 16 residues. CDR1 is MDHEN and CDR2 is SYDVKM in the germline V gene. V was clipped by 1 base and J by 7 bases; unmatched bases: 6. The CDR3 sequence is CASSLSSGGAVGELFF. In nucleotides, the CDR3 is TGTGCCAGCAGTTTATCCAGCGGGGGGGCCGTCGGGGAGCTGTTTTTT.

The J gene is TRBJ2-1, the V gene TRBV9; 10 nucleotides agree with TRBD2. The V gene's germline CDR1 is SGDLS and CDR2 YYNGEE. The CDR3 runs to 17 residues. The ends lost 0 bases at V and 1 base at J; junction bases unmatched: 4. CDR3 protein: CASSVAGTSASYNEQFF. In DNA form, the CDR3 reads TGTGCCAGCAGCGTAGCCGGGACTAGCGCATCCTACAATGAGCAGTTCTTC.

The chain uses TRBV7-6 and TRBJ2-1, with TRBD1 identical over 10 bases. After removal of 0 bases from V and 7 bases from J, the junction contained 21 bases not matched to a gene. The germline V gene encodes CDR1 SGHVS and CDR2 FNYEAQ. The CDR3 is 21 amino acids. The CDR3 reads CASSLAQHTELGTGVRNEQFF. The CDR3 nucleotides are TGTGCCAGCAGCTTAGCACAGCATACTGAACTGGGGACAGGGGTTAGGAATGAGCAGTTCTTC.

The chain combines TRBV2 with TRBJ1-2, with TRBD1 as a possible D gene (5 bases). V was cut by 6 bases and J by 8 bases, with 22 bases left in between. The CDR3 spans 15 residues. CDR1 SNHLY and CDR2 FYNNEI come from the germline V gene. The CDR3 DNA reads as TGTGCCAGCAGGTCCCCGGGGCGGGGCACGGGCGGCTACACCTTC. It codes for CASRSPGRGTGGYTF.

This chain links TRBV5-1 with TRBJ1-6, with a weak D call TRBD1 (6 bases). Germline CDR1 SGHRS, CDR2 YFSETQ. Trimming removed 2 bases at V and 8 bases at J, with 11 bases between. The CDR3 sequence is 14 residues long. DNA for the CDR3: TGCGCCAGCAGCTTACAGGGTAACGATTCACCCCTCCACTTT. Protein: CASSLQGNDSPLHF.

This chain's CDR3 is CASSEFCLAGALCEQYF. The CDR3 DNA follows: TGTGCCAGCAGTGAATTTTGTCTAGCGGGAGCCCTATGCGAGCAGTACTTC. This chain uses TRBV6-1 with TRBJ2-7, with 10 positions matching TRBD2. J was trimmed by 6 bases and V by 2 bases; bases with no gene match: 13. There are 17 residues in the CDR3. CDR1 is MNHNS, CDR2 SASEGT, per germline.

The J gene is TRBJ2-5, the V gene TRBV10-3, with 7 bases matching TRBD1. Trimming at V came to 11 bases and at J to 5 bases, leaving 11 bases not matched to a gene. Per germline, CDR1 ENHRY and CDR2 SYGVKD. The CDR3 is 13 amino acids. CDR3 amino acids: CAAAPRQGETQYF. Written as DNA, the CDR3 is TGTGCCGCCGCCCCAAGACAGGGCGAGACCCAGTACTTC.

CDR3 bases: TGTGCCACCAGTGATGGACAGGGGGCGAGGGGCTACACCTTC. As protein: CATSDGQGARGYTF. The rearrangement links TRBV24-1 to TRBJ1-2, with 11 positions matching TRBD1. CDR3 length: 14 amino acids. V shed 3 bases, J shed 8 bases, and the junction held 4 bases outside the gene matches. In germline, CDR1 is KGHDR, CDR2 SFDVKD.

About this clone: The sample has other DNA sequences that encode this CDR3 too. In DNA form, the CDR3 reads TGCAGCGTTGTGCAGGGAGGAGATGGCTACACCTTC. Translated: CSVVQGGDGYTF. The chain carries TRBV29-1 and TRBJ1-2; tentatively, D is TRBD1 (5 bases). V was pared by 4 bases and J by 6 bases, with 12 bases between. The CDR3 consists of 12 residues. Germline V gene sequence: CDR1 SQVTM, CDR2 ANQGSEA.

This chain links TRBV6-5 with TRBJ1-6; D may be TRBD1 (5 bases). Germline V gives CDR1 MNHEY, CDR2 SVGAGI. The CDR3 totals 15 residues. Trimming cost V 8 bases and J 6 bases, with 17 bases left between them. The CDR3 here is CASLSRPGGNSPLHF. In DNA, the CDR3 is TGTGCCAGCCTCTCCAGGCCGGGGGGTAATTCACCCCTCCACTTT.

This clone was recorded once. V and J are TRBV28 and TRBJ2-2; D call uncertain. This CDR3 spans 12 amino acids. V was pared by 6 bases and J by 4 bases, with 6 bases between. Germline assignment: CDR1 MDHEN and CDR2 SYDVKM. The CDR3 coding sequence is TGTGCCAGCAGGCGTTCCACCGGGGAGCTGTTTTTT. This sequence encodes CASRRSTGELFF. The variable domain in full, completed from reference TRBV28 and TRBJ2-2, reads DVKVTQSSRYLVKRTGEKVFLECVQDMDHENMFWYRQDPGLGLRLIYFSYDVKMKEKGDIPEGYSVSREKKERFSLILESASTNQTSMYLCASRRSTGELFFGEGSRLTVL.

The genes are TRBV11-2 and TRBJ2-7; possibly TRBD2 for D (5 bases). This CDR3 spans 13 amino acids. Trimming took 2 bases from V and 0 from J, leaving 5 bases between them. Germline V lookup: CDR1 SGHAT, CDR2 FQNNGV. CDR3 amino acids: CASSLSGSYEQYF. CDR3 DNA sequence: TGTGCCAGCAGCTTAAGCGGCTCCTACGAGCAGTACTTC.

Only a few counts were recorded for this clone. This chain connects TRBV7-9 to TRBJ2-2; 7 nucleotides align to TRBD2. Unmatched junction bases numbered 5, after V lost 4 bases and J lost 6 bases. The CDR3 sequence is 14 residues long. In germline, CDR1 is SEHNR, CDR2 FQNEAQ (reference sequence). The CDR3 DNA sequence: TGTGCCAGCAGCTGGACTAGTGTCGCCGGGGAGCTGTTTTTT. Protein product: CASSWTSVAGELFF.

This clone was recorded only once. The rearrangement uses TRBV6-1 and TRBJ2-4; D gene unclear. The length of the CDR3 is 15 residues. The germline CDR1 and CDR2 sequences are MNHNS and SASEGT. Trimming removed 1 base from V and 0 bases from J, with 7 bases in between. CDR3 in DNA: TGTGCCAGCAGTGAAGACGGCGGAGCCAAAAACATTCAGTACTTC. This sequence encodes CASSEDGGAKNIQYF.

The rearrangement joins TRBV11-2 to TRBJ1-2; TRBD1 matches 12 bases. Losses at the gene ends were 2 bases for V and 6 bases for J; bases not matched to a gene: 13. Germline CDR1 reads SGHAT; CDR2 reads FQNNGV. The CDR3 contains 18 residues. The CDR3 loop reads CASSLSRDRGQRLNGYTF. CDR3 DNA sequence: TGTGCCAGCAGCTTATCCCGGGACAGGGGGCAGCGATTGAATGGCTACACCTTC.

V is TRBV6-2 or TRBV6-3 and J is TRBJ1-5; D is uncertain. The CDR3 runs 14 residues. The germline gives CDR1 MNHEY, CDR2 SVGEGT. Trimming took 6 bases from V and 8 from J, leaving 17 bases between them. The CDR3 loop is CASSPPGVLEPQHF. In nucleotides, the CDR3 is TGTGCCAGCAGCCCACCCGGGGTGTTGGAGCCCCAGCATTTT.

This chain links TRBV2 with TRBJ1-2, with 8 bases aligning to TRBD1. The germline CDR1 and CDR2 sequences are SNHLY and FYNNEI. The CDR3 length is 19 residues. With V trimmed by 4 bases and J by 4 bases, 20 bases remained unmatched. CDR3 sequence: CASSGWGREDRVGSYGYTF. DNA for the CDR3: TGTGCCAGCAGTGGATGGGGGAGGGAGGACAGGGTAGGATCCTATGGCTACACCTTC.

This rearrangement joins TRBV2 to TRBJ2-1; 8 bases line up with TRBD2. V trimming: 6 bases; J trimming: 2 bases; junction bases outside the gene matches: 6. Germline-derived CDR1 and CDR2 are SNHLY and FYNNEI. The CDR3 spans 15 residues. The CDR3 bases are TGTGCCAGCAGGGCCCCAGCGGGGGCCTACAATGAGCAGTTCTTC. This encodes CASRAPAGAYNEQFF. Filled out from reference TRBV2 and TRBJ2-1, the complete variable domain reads EPEVTQTPSHQVTQMGQEVILRCVPISNHLYFYWYRQILGQKVEFLVSFYNNEISEKSEIFDDQFSVERPDGSNFTLKIRSTKLEDSAMYFCASRAPAGAYNEQFFGPGTRLTVL.

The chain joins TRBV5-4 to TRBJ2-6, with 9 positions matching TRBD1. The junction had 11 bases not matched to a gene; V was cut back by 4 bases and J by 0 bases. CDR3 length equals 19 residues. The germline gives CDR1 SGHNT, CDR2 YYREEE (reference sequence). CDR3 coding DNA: TGTGCCAGCAGCCCGGTGGGACAGGGAGGTCTCTCTGGGGCCAACGTCCTGACTTTC. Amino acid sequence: CASSPVGQGGLSGANVLTF.

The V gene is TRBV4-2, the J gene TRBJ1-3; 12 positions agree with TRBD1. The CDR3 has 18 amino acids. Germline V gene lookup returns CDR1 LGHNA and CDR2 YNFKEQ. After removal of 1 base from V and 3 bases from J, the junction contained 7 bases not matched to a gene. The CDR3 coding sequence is TGTGCCAGCAGCCAAGCGGGACAGGGGGCTTCGAGTGGAAACACCATATATTTT. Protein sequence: CASSQAGQGASSGNTIYF.

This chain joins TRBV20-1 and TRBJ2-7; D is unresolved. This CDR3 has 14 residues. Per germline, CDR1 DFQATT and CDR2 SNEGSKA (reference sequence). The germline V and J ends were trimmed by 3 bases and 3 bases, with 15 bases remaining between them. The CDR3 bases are TGCAGTGCTAGTCGGGTAGCTACGAACTACGAGCAGTACTTC. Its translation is CSASRVATNYEQYF.

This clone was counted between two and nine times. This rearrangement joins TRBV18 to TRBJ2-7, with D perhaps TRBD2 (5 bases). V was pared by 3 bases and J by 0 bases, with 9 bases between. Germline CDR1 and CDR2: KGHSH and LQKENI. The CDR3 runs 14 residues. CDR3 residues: CASSPAGGSYEQYF. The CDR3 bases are TGTGCCAGCTCACCGGCAGGAGGCTCCTACGAGCAGTACTTC.

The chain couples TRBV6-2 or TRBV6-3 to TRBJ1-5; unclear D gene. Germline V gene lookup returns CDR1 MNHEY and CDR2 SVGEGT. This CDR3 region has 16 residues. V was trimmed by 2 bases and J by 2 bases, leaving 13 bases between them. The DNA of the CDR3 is TGTGCCAGCAGTTACACAGCTCCCTCTGGCAATCAGCCCCAGCATTTT. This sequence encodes CASSYTAPSGNQPQHF.

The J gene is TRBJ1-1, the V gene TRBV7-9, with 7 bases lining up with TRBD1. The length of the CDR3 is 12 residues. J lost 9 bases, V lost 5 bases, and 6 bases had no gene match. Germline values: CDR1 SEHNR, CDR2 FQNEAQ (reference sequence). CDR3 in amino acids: CASSAGTEKAFF. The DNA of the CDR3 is TGTGCCAGCAGCGCCGGGACAGAAAAAGCTTTCTTT.